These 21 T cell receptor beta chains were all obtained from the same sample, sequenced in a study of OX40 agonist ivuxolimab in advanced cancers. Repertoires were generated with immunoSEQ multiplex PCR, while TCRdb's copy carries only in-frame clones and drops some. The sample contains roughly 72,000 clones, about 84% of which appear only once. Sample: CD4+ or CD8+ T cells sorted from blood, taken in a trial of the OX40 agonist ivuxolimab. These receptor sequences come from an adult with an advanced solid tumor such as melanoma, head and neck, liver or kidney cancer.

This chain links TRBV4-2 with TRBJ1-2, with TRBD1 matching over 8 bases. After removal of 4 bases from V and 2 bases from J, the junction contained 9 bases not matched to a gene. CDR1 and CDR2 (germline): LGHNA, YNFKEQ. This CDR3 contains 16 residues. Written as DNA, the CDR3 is TGTGCCAGCAGCCTTTCGGGGACAGGAGGCAACTATGGCTACACCTTC. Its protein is CASSLSGTGGNYGYTF.

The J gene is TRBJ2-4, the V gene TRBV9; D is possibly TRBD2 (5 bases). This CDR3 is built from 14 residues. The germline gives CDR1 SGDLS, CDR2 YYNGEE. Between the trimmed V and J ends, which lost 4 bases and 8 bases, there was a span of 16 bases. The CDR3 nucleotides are TGTGCCAGCAGCCCCCCTGATGGGAGCTACATTCAGTACTTC. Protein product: CASSPPDGSYIQYF.

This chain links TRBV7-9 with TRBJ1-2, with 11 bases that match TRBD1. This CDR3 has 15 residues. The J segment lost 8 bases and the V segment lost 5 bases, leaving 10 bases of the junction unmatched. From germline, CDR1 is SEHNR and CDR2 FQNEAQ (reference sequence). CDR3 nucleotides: TGTGCCAGCAGCCAAGGACAGGGGGCGATTTACGGCTACACCTTC. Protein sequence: CASSQGQGAIYGYTF. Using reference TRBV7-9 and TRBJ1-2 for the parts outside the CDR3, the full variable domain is DTGVSQNPRHKITKRGQNVTFRCDPISEHNRLYWYRQTLGQGPEFLTYFQNEAQLEKSRLLSDRFSAERPKGSFSTLEIQRTEQGDSAMYLCASSQGQGAIYGYTFGSGTRLTVV.

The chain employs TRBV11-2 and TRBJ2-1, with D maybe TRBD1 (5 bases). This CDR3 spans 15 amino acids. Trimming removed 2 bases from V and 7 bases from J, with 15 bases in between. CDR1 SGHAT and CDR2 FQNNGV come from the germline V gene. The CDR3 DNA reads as TGTGCCAGCAGCTTACATCAAGGGGCTGGTAATGAGCAGTTCTTC. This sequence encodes CASSLHQGAGNEQFF.

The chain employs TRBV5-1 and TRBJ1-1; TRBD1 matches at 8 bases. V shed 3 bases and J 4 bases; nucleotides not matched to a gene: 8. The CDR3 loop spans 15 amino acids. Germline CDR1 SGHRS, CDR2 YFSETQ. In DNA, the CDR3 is TGCGCCAGCAGCTGGGAGGACAGGGTCAGCACTGAAGCTTTCTTT. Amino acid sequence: CASSWEDRVSTEAFF.

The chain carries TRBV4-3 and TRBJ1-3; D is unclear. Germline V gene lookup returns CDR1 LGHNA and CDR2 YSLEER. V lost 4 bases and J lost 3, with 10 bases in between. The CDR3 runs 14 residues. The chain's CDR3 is CASSPGVGGNTIYF. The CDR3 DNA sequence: TGCGCCAGCAGCCCAGGCGTTGGTGGAAACACCATATATTTT.

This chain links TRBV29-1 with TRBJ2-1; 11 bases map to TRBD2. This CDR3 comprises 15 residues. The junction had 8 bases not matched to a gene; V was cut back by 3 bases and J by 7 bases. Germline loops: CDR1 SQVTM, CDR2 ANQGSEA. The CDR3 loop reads CSVELAGGPGNEQFF. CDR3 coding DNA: TGCAGCGTTGAGCTAGCGGGAGGTCCTGGAAATGAGCAGTTCTTC.

DNA of the CDR3: TGTGCCAGTAGCCAGTCGCCGGGACAGGAACAGCCCCAGCATTTT. This encodes CASSQSPGQEQPQHF. V gene TRBV19 combines with J gene TRBJ1-5, with 8 nucleotides matching TRBD1. Germline CDR1 is LNHDA and CDR2 is SQIVND (reference sequence). The CDR3 covers 15 residues. V lost 6 bases and J lost 7; bases outside the gene matches: 11.

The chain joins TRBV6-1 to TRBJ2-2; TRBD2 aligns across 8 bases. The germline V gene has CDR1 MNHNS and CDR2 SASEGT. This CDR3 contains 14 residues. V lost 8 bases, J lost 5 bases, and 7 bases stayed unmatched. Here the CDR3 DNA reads TGTGCCAGCCGGGGGGGGCTAGAAACCGGGGAGCTGTTTTTT. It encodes CASRGGLETGELFF.

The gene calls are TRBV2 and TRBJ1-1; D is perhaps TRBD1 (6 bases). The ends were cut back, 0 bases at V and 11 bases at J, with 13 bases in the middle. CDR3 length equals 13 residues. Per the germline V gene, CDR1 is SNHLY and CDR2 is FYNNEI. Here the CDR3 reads CASSEAATGRAFF. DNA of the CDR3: TGTGCCAGCAGTGAAGCGGCTACAGGGAGGGCTTTCTTT.

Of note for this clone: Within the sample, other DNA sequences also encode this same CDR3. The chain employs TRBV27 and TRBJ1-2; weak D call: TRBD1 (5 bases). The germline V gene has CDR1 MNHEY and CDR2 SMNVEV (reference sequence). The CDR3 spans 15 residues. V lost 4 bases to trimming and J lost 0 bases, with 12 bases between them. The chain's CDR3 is CASSWGGGANYGYTF. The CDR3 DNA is TGTGCCAGCAGTTGGGGTGGGGGTGCTAACTATGGCTACACCTTC.

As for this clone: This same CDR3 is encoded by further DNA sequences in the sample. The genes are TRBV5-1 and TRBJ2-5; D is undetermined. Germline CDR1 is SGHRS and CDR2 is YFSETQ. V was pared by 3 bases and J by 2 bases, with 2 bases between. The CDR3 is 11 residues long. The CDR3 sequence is CASSSQETQYF. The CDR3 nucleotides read TGCGCCAGCAGCTCTCAAGAGACCCAGTACTTC.

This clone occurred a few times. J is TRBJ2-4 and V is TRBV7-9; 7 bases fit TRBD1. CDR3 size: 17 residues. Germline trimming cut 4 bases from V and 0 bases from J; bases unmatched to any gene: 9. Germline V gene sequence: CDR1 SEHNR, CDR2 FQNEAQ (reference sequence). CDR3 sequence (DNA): TGTGCCAGCAGCTCGGGACAGAGCTATCTAGCCAAAAACATTCAGTACTTC. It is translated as CASSSGQSYLAKNIQYF.

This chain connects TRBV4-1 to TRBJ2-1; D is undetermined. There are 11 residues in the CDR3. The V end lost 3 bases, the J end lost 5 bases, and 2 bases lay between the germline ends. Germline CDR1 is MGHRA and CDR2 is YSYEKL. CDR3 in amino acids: CASSQDNEQFF. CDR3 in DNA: TGCGCCAGCAGCCAGGACAATGAGCAGTTCTTC.

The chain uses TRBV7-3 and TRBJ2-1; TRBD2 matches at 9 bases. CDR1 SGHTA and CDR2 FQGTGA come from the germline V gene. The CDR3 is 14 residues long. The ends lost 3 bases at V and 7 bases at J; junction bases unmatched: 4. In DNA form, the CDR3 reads TGTGCCAGCAGCTTGAGACTAGCGGCGAATGAGCAGTTCTTC. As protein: CASSLRLAANEQFF.

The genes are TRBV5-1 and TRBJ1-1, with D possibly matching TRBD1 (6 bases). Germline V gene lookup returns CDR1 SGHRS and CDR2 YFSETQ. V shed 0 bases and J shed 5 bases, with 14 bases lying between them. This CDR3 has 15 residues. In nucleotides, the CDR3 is TGCGCCAGCAGCTTGGAACCCCTTAGGGGGACTGAAGCTTTCTTT. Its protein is CASSLEPLRGTEAFF.

This chain's CDR3 is CASSRGGIQKYEQYF. Here the CDR3 DNA reads TGTGCCAGCAGTCGAGGAGGGATACAAAAGTACGAGCAGTACTTC. The V and J genes are TRBV27 and TRBJ2-7; the D gene is possibly TRBD2 (6 bases). V shed 5 bases and J shed 4 bases, with 18 bases lying between them. The CDR3 runs to 15 residues. CDR1 is MNHEY, CDR2 SMNVEV, per germline (reference sequence).

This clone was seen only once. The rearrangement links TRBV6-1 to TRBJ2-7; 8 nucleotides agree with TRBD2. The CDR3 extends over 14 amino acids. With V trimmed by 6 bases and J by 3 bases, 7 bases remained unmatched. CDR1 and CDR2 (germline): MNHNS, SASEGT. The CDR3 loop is CASSTSGRDYEQYF. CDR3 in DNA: TGTGCCAGCAGCACAAGCGGGAGAGACTACGAGCAGTACTTC.

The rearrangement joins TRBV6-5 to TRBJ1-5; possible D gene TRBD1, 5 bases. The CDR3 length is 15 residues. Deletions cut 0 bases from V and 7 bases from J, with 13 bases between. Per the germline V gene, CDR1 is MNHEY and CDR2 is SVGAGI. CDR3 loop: CASSYSGQGSQPQHF. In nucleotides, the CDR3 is TGTGCCAGCAGTTACTCCGGTCAGGGTTCCCAGCCCCAGCATTTT.

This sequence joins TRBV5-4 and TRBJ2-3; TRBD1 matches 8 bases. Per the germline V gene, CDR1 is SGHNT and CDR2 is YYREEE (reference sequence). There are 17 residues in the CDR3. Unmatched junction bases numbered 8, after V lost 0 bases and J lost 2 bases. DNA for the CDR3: TGTGCCAGCAGCTTGGTCAAAGACAGGGGTGACACAGATACGCAGTATTTT. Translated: CASSLVKDRGDTDTQYF. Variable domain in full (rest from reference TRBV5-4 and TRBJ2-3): ETGVTQSPTHLIKTRGQQVTLRCSSQSGHNTVSWYQQALGQGPQFIFQYYREEENGRGNFPPRFSGLQFPNYSSELNVNALELDDSALYLCASSLVKDRGDTDTQYFGPGTRLTVL.

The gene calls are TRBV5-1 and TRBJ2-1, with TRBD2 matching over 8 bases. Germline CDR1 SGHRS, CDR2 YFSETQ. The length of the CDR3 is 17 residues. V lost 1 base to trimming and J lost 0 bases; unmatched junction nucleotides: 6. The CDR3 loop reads CASSLFREGRSYNEQFF. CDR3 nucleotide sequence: TGCGCCAGCAGCTTGTTCCGGGAGGGTCGCTCCTACAATGAGCAGTTCTTC.